The 9 T cell receptor beta chains reported below all come from one sample, sequenced in a study of OX40 agonist ivuxolimab in advanced cancers. The repertoire was sequenced with immunoSEQ multiplex PCR; TCRdb's copy has only in-frame clones and lacks some. The sample lists 13,000 to 15,000 clones, roughly 89% seen once, with roughly 25% in the top ten. Here the sequenced sample was CD4+ or CD8+ T cells sorted from blood, taken in a trial of the OX40 agonist ivuxolimab. The receptors were gathered from an adult with an advanced solid tumor such as melanoma, head and neck, liver or kidney cancer.

The V call is TRBV20-1, the J call TRBJ2-7, with D uncertain. CDR1 and CDR2 (germline): DFQATT, SNEGSKA (reference sequence). The CDR3 length is 11 residues. Trimming stripped 3 bases from V and 4 bases from J, with 7 bases between. CDR3 sequence (DNA): TGCAGTGCTAGTGGGGAATACGAGCAGTACTTC. Amino acids: CSASGEYEQYF.

The J gene is TRBJ2-7, the V gene TRBV4-2, with TRBD2 matching 12 bases. This CDR3 is 16 amino acids long. Germline CDR1 LGHNA, CDR2 YNFKEQ. The J segment lost 1 base and the V segment lost 1 base, leaving 2 bases of the junction unmatched. In DNA, the CDR3 is TGTGCCAGCAGCCAAGGGGGACTAGCGGGTTCCTACGAGCAGTACTTC. It translates to CASSQGGLAGSYEQYF.

The rearrangement joins TRBV28 to TRBJ2-7; unclear D gene. The V gene lost 2 bases and the J gene lost 7 bases, with 9 bases spanning the gap. The CDR3 is made up of 12 amino acids. Per the germline V gene, CDR1 is MDHEN and CDR2 is SYDVKM. This CDR3 reads CASSLPLGEQYF. The CDR3 DNA is TGTGCCAGCAGTTTACCCTTGGGGGAGCAGTACTTC.

The V and J genes are TRBV19 and TRBJ2-7, with 9 positions matching TRBD1. Per the germline V gene, CDR1 is LNHDA and CDR2 is SQIVND (reference sequence). The CDR3 is made up of 13 amino acids. With 9 bases clipped from V and 4 bases from J, the junction kept 7 bases outside the gene matches. The CDR3 loop is CASKTGGGYEQYF. The DNA of the CDR3 is TGTGCCAGCAAGACAGGGGGAGGATACGAGCAGTACTTC.

This clone appeared a single time. The chain links TRBV27 to TRBJ2-1, with unresolved D. This CDR3 has 12 residues. CDR1 and CDR2 (germline): MNHEY, SMNVEV (reference sequence). V lost 4 bases, J lost 2 bases, and 3 bases lay in between. CDR3 region: CASSSTYNEQFF. The CDR3 nucleotides read TGTGCCAGCAGTTCCACCTACAATGAGCAGTTCTTC.

The V gene is TRBV6-1, the J gene TRBJ2-5; 7 nucleotides align to TRBD1. V shed 3 bases and J 1 base; nucleotides not matched to a gene: 5. The germline V gene has CDR1 MNHNS and CDR2 SASEGT. This CDR3 has 15 residues. The chain's CDR3 is CASSDFRDSQETQYF. The CDR3 DNA reads as TGTGCCAGCAGTGACTTTCGGGACAGCCAAGAGACCCAGTACTTC.

The rearrangement joins TRBV4-2 to TRBJ2-1; 7 positions match TRBD2. The CDR3 loop spans 15 amino acids. Germline CDR1 is LGHNA and CDR2 is YNFKEQ. V dropped 0 bases and J dropped 8; count of bases not matched to a gene: 7. CDR3 region: CASSQEADAGDEQFF. CDR3 nucleotide sequence: TGTGCCAGCAGCCAAGAGGCGGACGCGGGGGATGAGCAGTTCTTC.

This clone appeared a single time. The CDR3 protein is CASSPTQTSGSEQFF. The CDR3 DNA reads TGTGCCAGCAGTCCGACGCAAACTAGCGGGAGTGAGCAGTTCTTC. The V and J genes are TRBV27 and TRBJ2-1, with 11 bases lining up with TRBD2. V was clipped by 5 bases and J by 9 bases; unmatched bases: 9. This CDR3 contains 15 residues. The germline CDR1 and CDR2 sequences are MNHEY and SMNVEV (reference sequence).

The chain has TRBV30 and TRBJ2-3; no clear D. Per germline, CDR1 GTSNPN and CDR2 SVGIG (reference sequence). V dropped 2 bases and J dropped 4 bases, with 4 bases sitting between them. The CDR3 consists of 11 residues. The CDR3 sequence is CAWSLPDTQYF. DNA of the CDR3: TGTGCCTGGAGTTTGCCAGATACGCAGTATTTT.